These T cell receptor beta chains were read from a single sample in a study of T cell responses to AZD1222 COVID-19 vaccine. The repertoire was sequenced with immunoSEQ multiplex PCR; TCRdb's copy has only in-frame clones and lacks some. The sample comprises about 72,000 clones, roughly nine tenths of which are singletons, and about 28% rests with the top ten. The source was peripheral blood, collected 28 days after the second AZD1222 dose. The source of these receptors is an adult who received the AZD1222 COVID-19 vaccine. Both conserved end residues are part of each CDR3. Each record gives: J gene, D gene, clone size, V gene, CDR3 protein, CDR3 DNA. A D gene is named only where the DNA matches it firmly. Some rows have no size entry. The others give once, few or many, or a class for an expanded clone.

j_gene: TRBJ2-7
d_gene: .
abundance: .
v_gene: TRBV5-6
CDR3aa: CASSVAGTYENEQYF
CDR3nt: TGTGCCAGCAGCGTCGCAGGTACGTATGAGAACGAGCAGTACTTC

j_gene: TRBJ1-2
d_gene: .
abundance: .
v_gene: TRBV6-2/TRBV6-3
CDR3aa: CASSVGGGNYGYTF
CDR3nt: TGTGCCAGCAGCGTAGGGGGAGGGAACTATGGCTACACCTTC

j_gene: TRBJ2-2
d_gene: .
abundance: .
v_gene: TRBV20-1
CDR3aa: CSATRQRELFF
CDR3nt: TGCAGTGCTACCCGACAACGGGAGCTGTTTTTT

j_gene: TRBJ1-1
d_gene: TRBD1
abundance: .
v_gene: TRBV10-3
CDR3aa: CASELLPGQMNTEAFF
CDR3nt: TGTGCCTCGGAATTATTACCGGGACAGATGAACACTGAAGCTTTCTTT

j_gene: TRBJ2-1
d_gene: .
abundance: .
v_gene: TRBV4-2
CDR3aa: CASSQASISAAHVQFF
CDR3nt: TGTGCCAGCAGCCAAGCCTCAATTTCAGCGGCCCATGTGCAGTTCTTC

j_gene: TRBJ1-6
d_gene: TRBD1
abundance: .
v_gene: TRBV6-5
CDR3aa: CASYNAAGGVSPLHF
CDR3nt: TGTGCCAGCTACAACGCGGCAGGGGGCGTTTCACCCCTCCACTTT

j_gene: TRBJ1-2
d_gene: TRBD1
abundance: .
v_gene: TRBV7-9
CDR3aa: CASSLSGGPYYGYTF
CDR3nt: TGTGCCAGCAGCTTGTCAGGGGGTCCATACTATGGCTACACCTTC

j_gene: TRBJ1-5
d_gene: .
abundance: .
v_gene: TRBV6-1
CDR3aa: CASSESQGSNQPQHF
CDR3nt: TGTGCCAGCAGTGAATCCCAAGGTAGCAATCAGCCCCAGCATTTT

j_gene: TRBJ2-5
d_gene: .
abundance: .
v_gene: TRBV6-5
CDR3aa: CASSRDLTGQETQYF
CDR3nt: TGTGCCAGCAGTAGAGATTTGACAGGCCAAGAGACCCAGTACTTC

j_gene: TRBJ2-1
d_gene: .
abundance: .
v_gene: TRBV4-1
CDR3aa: CASSQRSYNEQFF
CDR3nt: TGCGCCAGCAGCCAAAGGTCCTACAATGAGCAGTTCTTC

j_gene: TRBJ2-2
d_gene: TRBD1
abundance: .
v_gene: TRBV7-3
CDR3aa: CASSFRTGGPGELFF
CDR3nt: TGTGCCAGCAGCTTCAGGACAGGGGGCCCCGGGGAGCTGTTTTTT

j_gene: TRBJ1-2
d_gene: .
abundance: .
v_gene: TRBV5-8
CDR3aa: CASSGRGYGYTF
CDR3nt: TGTGCCAGCAGCGGAAGGGGTTATGGCTACACCTTC

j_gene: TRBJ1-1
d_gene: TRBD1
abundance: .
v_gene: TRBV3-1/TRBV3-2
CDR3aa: CASTQGGGTEAFF
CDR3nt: TGTGCCAGCACCCAGGGGGGAGGGACTGAAGCTTTCTTT

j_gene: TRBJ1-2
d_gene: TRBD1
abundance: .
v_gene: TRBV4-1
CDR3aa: CASSRSSQGEFGYTF
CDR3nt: TGCGCCAGCAGCCGCTCTTCCCAGGGGGAATTCGGCTACACCTTC

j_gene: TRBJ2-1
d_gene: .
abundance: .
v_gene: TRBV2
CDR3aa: CASGGLIMSGEQFF
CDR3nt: TGTGCCAGCGGGGGGCTAATAATGTCGGGTGAGCAGTTCTTC

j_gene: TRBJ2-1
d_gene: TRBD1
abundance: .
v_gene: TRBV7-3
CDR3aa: CASSIQGERYNEQFF
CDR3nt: TGTGCCAGCAGCATTCAGGGGGAAAGATACAATGAGCAGTTCTTC

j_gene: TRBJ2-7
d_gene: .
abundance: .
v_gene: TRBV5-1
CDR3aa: CASSLGQRSGGQYF
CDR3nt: TGCGCCAGCAGCTTGGGACAGCGGAGCGGCGGGCAGTACTTC

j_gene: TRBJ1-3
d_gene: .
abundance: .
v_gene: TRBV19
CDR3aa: CASSLPGAGNTIYF
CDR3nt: TGTGCCAGTAGTCTTCCGGGAGCTGGAAACACCATATATTTT

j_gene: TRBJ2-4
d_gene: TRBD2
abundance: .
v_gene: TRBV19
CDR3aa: CASSILAGVIENIQYF
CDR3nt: TGTGCCAGTAGTATATTAGCGGGAGTTATCGAAAACATTCAGTACTTC

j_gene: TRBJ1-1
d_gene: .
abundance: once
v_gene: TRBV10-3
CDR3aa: CAISEYGGTEAFF
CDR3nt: TGTGCCATCAGTGAGTATGGGGGGACTGAAGCTTTCTTT

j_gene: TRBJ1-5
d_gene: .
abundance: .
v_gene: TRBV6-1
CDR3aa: CASSEGLNQPQHF
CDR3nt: TGTGCCAGCAGTGAGGGGCTGAATCAGCCCCAGCATTTT

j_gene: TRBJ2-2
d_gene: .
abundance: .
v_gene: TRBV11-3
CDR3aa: CASRGTLNTGELFF
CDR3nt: TGTGCCAGCAGGGGGACCCTGAACACCGGGGAGCTGTTTTTT

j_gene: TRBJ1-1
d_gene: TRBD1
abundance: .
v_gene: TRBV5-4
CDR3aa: CASSRQGVNTEAFF
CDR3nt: TGTGCCAGCAGCCGACAGGGAGTGAACACTGAAGCTTTCTTT

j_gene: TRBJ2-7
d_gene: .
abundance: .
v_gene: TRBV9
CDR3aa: CASSVSSREDEQYF
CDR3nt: TGTGCCAGCAGCGTCAGTAGTAGGGAGGACGAGCAGTACTTC

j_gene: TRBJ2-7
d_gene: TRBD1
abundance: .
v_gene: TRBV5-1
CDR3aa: CASSLDGQGLYEQYF
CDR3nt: TGCGCCAGCAGCTTGGATGGACAGGGCCTTTACGAGCAGTACTTC

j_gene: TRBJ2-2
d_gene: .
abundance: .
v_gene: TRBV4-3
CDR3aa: CASSQDTGAGELFF
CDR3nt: TGCGCCAGCAGCCAAGATACGGGGGCCGGGGAGCTGTTTTTT

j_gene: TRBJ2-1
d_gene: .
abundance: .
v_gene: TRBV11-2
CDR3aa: CASSLGGFGREQFF
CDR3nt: TGTGCCAGCAGCTTAGGGGGCTTTGGGAGAGAGCAGTTCTTC

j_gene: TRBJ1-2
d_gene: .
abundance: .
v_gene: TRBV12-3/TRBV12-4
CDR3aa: CASSLFGAYGYTF
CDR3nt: TGTGCCAGCAGTTTATTCGGGGCTTATGGCTACACCTTC

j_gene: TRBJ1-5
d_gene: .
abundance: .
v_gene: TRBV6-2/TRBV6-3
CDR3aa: CASSYFGRGDNQPQHF
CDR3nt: TGTGCCAGCAGTTACTTCGGCAGGGGAGACAATCAGCCCCAGCATTTT

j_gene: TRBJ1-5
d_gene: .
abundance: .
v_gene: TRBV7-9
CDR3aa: CASSSSLVQPQHF
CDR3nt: TGTGCCAGCAGCTCCTCACTGGTCCAGCCCCAGCATTTT

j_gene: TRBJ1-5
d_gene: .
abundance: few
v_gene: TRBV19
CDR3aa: CASSARRYNQPQHF
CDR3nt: TGTGCCAGTAGCGCTAGACGGTACAATCAGCCCCAGCATTTT

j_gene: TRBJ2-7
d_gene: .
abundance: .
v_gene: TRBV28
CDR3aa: CASGDRDFPYSSYEQYF
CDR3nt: TGTGCCAGCGGGGATCGGGACTTCCCCTATAGCTCCTACGAGCAGTACTTC

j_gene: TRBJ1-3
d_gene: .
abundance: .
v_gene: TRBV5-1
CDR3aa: CASSLHIGSNSGNTIYF
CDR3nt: TGCGCCAGCAGCTTGCACATAGGGTCCAACTCTGGAAACACCATATATTTT

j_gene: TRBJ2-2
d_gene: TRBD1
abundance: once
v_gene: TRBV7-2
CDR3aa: CASSERRQGYGGELFF
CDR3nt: TGTGCCAGCAGCGAGCGCAGACAGGGGTACGGCGGGGAGCTGTTTTTT

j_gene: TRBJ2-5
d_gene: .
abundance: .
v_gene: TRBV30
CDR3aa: CAWGTRAGWTQYF
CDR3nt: TGTGCCTGGGGTACTAGAGCGGGTTGGACCCAGTACTTC

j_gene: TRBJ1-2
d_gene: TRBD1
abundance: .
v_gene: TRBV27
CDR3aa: CASSLLGTGVVGGYTF
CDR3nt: TGTGCCAGCAGTTTATTGGGGACAGGGGTAGTGGGTGGCTACACCTTC

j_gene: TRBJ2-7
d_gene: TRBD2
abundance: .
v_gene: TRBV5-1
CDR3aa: CASSLVARGGEQYF
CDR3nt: TGCGCCAGCAGCTTGGTGGCGCGGGGGGGCGAGCAGTACTTC

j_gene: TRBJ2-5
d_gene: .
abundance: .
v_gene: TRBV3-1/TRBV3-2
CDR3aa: CASSQSSLETQYF
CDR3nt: TGTGCCAGCAGCCAATCTTCCCTCGAGACCCAGTACTTC

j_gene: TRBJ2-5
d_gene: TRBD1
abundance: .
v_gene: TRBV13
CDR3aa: CASSLGVTGKTQYF
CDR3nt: TGTGCCAGCAGCTTAGGCGTGACAGGGAAGACCCAGTACTTC

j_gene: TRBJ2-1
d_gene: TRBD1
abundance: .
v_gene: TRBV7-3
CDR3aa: CASSFDRANEQFF
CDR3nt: TGTGCCAGCAGCTTCGACAGGGCGAATGAGCAGTTCTTC

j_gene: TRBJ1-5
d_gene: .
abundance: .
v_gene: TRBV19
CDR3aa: CASSISSGTLNRKPQHF
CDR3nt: TGTGCCAGTAGTATAAGTTCGGGGACCCTGAATAGGAAGCCCCAGCATTTT

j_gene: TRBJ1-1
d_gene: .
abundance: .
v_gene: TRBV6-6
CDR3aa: CASSYSSEGEAFF
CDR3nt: TGTGCCAGCAGTTACTCGAGTGAGGGGGAAGCTTTCTTT

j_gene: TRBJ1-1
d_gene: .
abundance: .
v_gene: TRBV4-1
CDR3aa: CASSQAGMNTEAFF
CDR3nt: TGCGCCAGCAGCCAAGCCGGGATGAACACTGAAGCTTTCTTT

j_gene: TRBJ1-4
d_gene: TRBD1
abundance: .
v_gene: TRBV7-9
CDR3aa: CASSPWGQATNEKLFF
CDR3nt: TGTGCCAGCAGCCCCTGGGGACAGGCAACTAATGAAAAACTGTTTTTT

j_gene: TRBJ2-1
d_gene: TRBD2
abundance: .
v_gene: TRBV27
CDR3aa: CASSSLGAGGHNEQFF
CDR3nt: TGTGCCAGCAGTTCCCTCGGAGCGGGAGGCCACAATGAGCAGTTCTTC

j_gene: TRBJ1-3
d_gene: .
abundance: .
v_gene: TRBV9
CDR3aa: CASTRSSRVSDGNTIYF
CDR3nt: TGTGCCAGCACCCGTAGCTCTCGGGTTTCTGATGGAAACACCATATATTTT

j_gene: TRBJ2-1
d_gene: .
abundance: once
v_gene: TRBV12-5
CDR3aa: CASGRLRRRDEQFF
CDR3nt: TGTGCTAGTGGCCGGTTGAGGCGGAGGGATGAGCAGTTCTTC

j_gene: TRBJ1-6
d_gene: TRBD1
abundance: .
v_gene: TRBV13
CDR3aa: CASSLRRGRDRSPLHF
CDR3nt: TGTGCCAGCAGCTTAAGGAGGGGGCGGGATCGGTCACCCCTCCACTTT

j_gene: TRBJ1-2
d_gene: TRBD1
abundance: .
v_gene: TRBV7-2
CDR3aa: CASSILPRWAGQGYGYTF
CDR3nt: TGTGCCAGCAGCATACTGCCTCGATGGGCGGGACAGGGCTATGGCTACACCTTC